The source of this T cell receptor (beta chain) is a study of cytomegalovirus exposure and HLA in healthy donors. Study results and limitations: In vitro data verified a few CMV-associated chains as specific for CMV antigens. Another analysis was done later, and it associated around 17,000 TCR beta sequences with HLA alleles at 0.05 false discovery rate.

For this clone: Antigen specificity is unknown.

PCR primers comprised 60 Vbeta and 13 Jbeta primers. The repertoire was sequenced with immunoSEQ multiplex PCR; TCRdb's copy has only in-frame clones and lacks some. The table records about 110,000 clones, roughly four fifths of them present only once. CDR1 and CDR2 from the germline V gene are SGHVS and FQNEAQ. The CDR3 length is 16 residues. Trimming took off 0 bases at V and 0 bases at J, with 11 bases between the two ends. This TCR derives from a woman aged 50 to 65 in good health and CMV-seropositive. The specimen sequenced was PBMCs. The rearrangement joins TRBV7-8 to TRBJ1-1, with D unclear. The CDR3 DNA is TGTGCCAGCAGCTTAGCCCCCGCGGGCTTGAACACTGAAGCTTTCTTT. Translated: CASSLAPAGLNTEAFF.